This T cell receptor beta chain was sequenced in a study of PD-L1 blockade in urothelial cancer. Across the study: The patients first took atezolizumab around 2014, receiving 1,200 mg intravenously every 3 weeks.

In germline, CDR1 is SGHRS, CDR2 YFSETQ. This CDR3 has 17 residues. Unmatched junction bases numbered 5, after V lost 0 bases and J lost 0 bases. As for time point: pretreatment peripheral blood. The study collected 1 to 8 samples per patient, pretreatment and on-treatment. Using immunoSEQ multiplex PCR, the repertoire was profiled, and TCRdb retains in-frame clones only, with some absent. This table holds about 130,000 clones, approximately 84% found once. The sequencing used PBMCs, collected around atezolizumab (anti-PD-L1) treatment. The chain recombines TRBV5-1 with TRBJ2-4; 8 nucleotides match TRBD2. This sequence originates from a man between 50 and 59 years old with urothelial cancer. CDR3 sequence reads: CASSLGSGGIAKNIQYF. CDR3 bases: TGCGCCAGCAGCTTGGGGAGCGGGGGCATAGCCAAAAACATTCAGTACTTC.